One sample yielded the 22 T cell receptor beta chains listed below, sequenced in a study of cytomegalovirus exposure and HLA in healthy donors. The PCR made use of 60 Vbeta and 13 Jbeta primers. Clones were sequenced by immunoSEQ multiplex PCR, and TCRdb holds only the in-frame ones, with some missing. The repertoire holds fewer than 200,000 clones, with over 60% as singletons. The sequenced sample consisted of PBMCs. The receptors shown here come from a woman aged 45-65 years in good health and CMV-seropositive.

CDR3 nucleotide sequence: TGTGCCAGCAGTTCCAGGGACTATGGCTACACCTTC. Residues: CASSSRDYGYTF. The J gene is TRBJ1-2, the V gene TRBV5-4; the D gene is possibly TRBD1 (5 bases). Germline assignment: CDR1 SGHNT and CDR2 YYREEE (reference sequence). Trimming removed 5 bases at V and 3 bases at J, with 8 bases between. The length of the CDR3 is 12 residues.

For the CDR3, the DNA is TGTGCCAGCAGCTCCTATCGGGACAGTTACGAGCAGTACTTC. Encoded protein: CASSSYRDSYEQYF. The chain carries TRBV7-6 and TRBJ2-7, with 7 bases that match TRBD1. Trimming took 4 bases from V and 4 from J; bases not matched to a gene: 7. Per germline, CDR1 SGHVS and CDR2 FNYEAQ. The CDR3 spans 14 residues.

The chain employs TRBV28 and TRBJ1-6; perhaps TRBD1 as D (5 bases). V was cut by 6 bases and J by 8 bases, with 17 bases left in between. This CDR3 region has 15 residues. Germline-derived CDR1 and CDR2 are MDHEN and SYDVKM. CDR3 in amino acids: CASRLPGWGDSPLHF. CDR3 nucleotide sequence: TGTGCCAGCAGACTCCCGGGGTGGGGGGATTCACCCCTCCACTTT. The full variable domain, with the rest looked up from reference TRBV28 and TRBJ1-6, is DVKVTQSSRYLVKRTGEKVFLECVQDMDHENMFWYRQDPGLGLRLIYFSYDVKMKEKGDIPEGYSVSREKKERFSLILESASTNQTSMYLCASRLPGWGDSPLHFGNGTRLTVT.

The chain has TRBV13 and TRBJ2-5; 8 bases match TRBD2. The CDR3 is made up of 14 amino acids. The ends lost 6 bases at V and 4 bases at J; junction bases unmatched: 7. Per the germline V gene, CDR1 is PRHDT and CDR2 is FYEKMQ (reference sequence). CDR3 protein: CASSSAGAGETQYF. CDR3 in DNA: TGTGCCAGCAGTTCAGCGGGGGCAGGAGAGACCCAGTACTTC. Variable domain in full (rest from reference TRBV13 and TRBJ2-5): AAGVIQSPRHLIKEKRETATLKCYPIPRHDTVYWYQQGPGQDPQFLISFYEKMQSDKGSIPDRFSAQQFSDYHSELNMSSLELGDSALYFCASSSAGAGETQYFGPGTRLLVL.

This clone has just one count. This chain links TRBV9 with TRBJ1-2; 10 bases are shared with TRBD1. From germline, CDR1 is SGDLS and CDR2 YYNGEE. Trimming cost V 4 bases and J 4 bases; bases outside gene matches: 1. The CDR3 length is 13 residues. The CDR3 region is CASSRDRGYGYTF. As DNA, the CDR3 is TGTGCCAGCAGCCGGGACAGGGGCTATGGCTACACCTTC.

The rearrangement uses TRBV10-2 and TRBJ1-5; no clear D. CDR1 is WSHSY and CDR2 is SAAADI in the germline V gene. This CDR3 is 14 amino acids long. Trimming pared 3 bases from V and 5 bases from J, leaving 11 bases between. The CDR3 nucleotides are TGCGCCAGCAGTGATAGTGGACTGTATCAGCCCCAGCATTTT. Protein sequence: CASSDSGLYQPQHF.

CDR3 protein: CASTPPGGEQYF. Here the CDR3 DNA reads TGTGCCAGCACCCCGCCGGGGGGGGAGCAGTACTTC. The chain recombines TRBV6-5 with TRBJ2-7, with 8 bases that match TRBD2. CDR3 length: 12 residues. Germline CDR1 MNHEY, CDR2 SVGAGI. The V gene end was trimmed by 7 bases and the J gene end by 7 bases; junction bases not matched to a gene: 6.

The chain employs TRBV9 and TRBJ2-1; 13 nucleotides match TRBD2. The CDR3 runs 17 residues. The V gene's germline CDR1 is SGDLS and CDR2 YYNGEE. With 0 bases clipped from V and 8 bases from J, the junction kept 8 bases outside the gene matches. The CDR3 loop reads CASSVAPGTSGIYEQFF. DNA for the CDR3: TGTGCCAGCAGCGTAGCCCCCGGGACTAGCGGGATCTATGAGCAGTTCTTC.

The rearrangement links TRBV4-1 to TRBJ2-2; no firm D call. The V gene's germline CDR1 is MGHRA and CDR2 YSYEKL. Trimming removed 1 base from V and 4 bases from J, with 10 bases in between. CDR3 length: 15 residues. CDR3 nucleotides: TGCGCCAGCAGCCAAGGTCCGGTGAGCACCGGGGAGCTGTTTTTT. Amino acid sequence: CASSQGPVSTGELFF.

The chain employs TRBV5-4 and TRBJ2-1, with 7 positions matching TRBD1. Germline lookup yields CDR1 SGHNT and CDR2 YYREEE (reference sequence). The CDR3 extends over 13 amino acids. V lost 0 bases and J lost 15; bases outside the gene matches: 9. The CDR3 region is CASSLAGQVVGFF. CDR3 DNA: TGTGCCAGCAGCTTGGCCGGACAGGTAGTAGGGTTCTTC. Based on the CDR3 plus reference TRBV5-4 and TRBJ2-1, the full variable domain is ETGVTQSPTHLIKTRGQQVTLRCSSQSGHNTVSWYQQALGQGPQFIFQYYREEENGRGNFPPRFSGLQFPNYSSELNVNALELDDSALYLCASSLAGQVVGFFGPGTRLTVL.

The chain has TRBV2 and TRBJ1-4; 10 nucleotides line up with TRBD1. The trim removed 4 bases at V and 6 bases at J, leaving 11 bases unmatched. CDR1 is SNHLY, CDR2 FYNNEI, per germline. The CDR3 has 17 amino acids. In DNA form, the CDR3 reads TGTGCCAGCAGTGTCTCCGGACAGGGGGACCAAGATGAAAAACTGTTTTTT. Protein product: CASSVSGQGDQDEKLFF.

The V and J genes are TRBV28 and TRBJ1-1; 8 positions agree with TRBD1. The CDR3 runs 16 residues. Trimming removed 2 bases from V and 3 bases from J; junction bases left unmatched: 8. From germline, CDR1 is MDHEN and CDR2 SYDVKM. The CDR3 nucleotides are TGTGCCAGCAGTTTACTCGGACAGGGTGGAGACACTGAAGCTTTCTTT. Protein: CASSLLGQGGDTEAFF.

V is TRBV10-2 and J is TRBJ2-7; possible D gene TRBD2, 6 bases. The CDR3 covers 12 residues. Between the trimmed V and J ends, which lost 4 bases and 6 bases, there was a span of 10 bases. Germline values: CDR1 WSHSY, CDR2 SAAADI. This chain's CDR3 is CASSVSGGEQYF. The CDR3 DNA reads TGCGCCAGCAGTGTTAGCGGCGGCGAGCAGTACTTC.

The chain links TRBV19 to TRBJ1-5; weak D call: TRBD1 (5 bases). The V end was cut by 7 bases, the J end by 5 bases, with 18 bases between. Per the germline V gene, CDR1 is LNHDA and CDR2 is SQIVND (reference sequence). The CDR3 contains 15 residues. The CDR3 loop reads CASIQGSYQDQPQHF. The CDR3 DNA follows: TGTGCCAGTATTCAGGGATCCTACCAAGATCAGCCCCAGCATTTT.

A single count supports this clone. This chain uses TRBV30 with TRBJ2-5; TRBD2 might be the D (7 bases). The DNA end favors TRBJ2-7, so the J call may be wrong. This CDR3 has 14 residues. Per germline, CDR1 GTSNPN and CDR2 SVGIG (reference sequence). The CDR3 loop reads CAWSPGGSTYEQYF. CDR3 nucleotide sequence: TGTGCCTGGAGCCCGGGGGGCTCTACCTACGAGCAGTACTTC.

V usage is TRBV6-1 and J usage is TRBJ1-1, with 8 nucleotides matching TRBD1. The CDR3 is 15 residues long. Germline trimming cut 10 bases from V and 4 bases from J; bases unmatched to any gene: 14. CDR1 and CDR2 (germline): MNHNS, SASEGT. CDR3 residues: CATVASGGFGTEAFF. As DNA, the CDR3 is TGTGCCACCGTCGCATCAGGGGGCTTCGGCACTGAAGCTTTCTTT.

The chain is built from TRBV29-1 and TRBJ1-1; D perhaps matches TRBD1 (6 bases). The CDR3 extends over 13 amino acids. Germline lookup yields CDR1 SQVTM and CDR2 ANQGSEA. V dropped 8 bases and J dropped 2 bases, with 15 bases sitting between them. The CDR3 region is CSSIGQLNTEAFF. The CDR3 DNA reads as TGCAGCTCAATTGGACAGCTAAACACTGAAGCTTTCTTT.

Only one count was recorded for this clone. This rearrangement joins TRBV28 to TRBJ2-5; 12 nucleotides align to TRBD1. Germline CDR1 reads MDHEN; CDR2 reads SYDVKM. The CDR3 has 15 amino acids. J gave up 5 bases and V 6 bases, and 7 bases lay outside the gene matches. CDR3 amino acids: CASRGQGASRETQYF. Here the CDR3 DNA reads TGTGCCAGCAGGGGACAGGGGGCATCTAGGGAGACCCAGTACTTC. Variable domain in full (rest from reference TRBV28 and TRBJ2-5): DVKVTQSSRYLVKRTGEKVFLECVQDMDHENMFWYRQDPGLGLRLIYFSYDVKMKEKGDIPEGYSVSREKKERFSLILESASTNQTSMYLCASRGQGASRETQYFGPGTRLLVL.

V usage is TRBV18 and J usage is TRBJ1-5; 9 bases are a match to TRBD1. Germline loops: CDR1 KGHSH, CDR2 LQKENI. The CDR3 totals 17 residues. V lost 4 bases to trimming and J lost 0 bases; unmatched junction nucleotides: 7. The CDR3 sequence: CASSLGQGSNSNQPQHF. Written as DNA, the CDR3 is TGTGCCAGCTCACTGGGACAGGGCTCTAATAGCAATCAGCCCCAGCATTTT.

The CDR3 spells CASSNLAGELGEQFF. The CDR3 nucleotides are TGTGCCAGCAGCAACCTAGCGGGAGAGTTAGGTGAGCAGTTCTTC. The chain has TRBV5-4 and TRBJ2-1, with 10 bases that match TRBD2. V dropped 4 bases and J dropped 9; count of bases not matched to a gene: 10. CDR1 and CDR2 from the germline V gene are SGHNT and YYREEE (reference sequence). This CDR3 is built from 15 residues.

This sequence joins TRBV5-1 and TRBJ1-1; possible D gene TRBD1, 6 bases. Germline V gene lookup returns CDR1 SGHRS and CDR2 YFSETQ. V was trimmed by 4 bases and J by 0 bases, leaving 13 bases between them. The CDR3 consists of 15 residues. CDR3 loop: CASSKNYRVNTEAFF. The CDR3 region has the DNA TGCGCCAGCAGCAAAAATTACAGGGTGAACACTGAAGCTTTCTTT.

The chain is built from TRBV4-3 and TRBJ2-2, with 14 bases that match TRBD2. V was pared by 0 bases and J by 4 bases, with 4 bases of the junction left unmatched. CDR1 LGHNA and CDR2 YSLEER come from the germline V gene. The CDR3 is 18 amino acids. The CDR3 coding sequence is TGCGCCAGCAGCCAAGAAGGGACTAGCGGGGGCCTCACCGGGGAGCTGTTTTTT. Protein: CASSQEGTSGGLTGELFF.